This T cell receptor beta chain was identified during a study of OX40 agonist ivuxolimab in advanced cancers. Study-level background: Ivuxolimab was a fully human IgG2 agonistic monoclonal antibody targeting the costimulatory receptor OX40 (CD134). A male proportion of roughly 85% and a mean age of around 60 years, ranging from roughly 23 to 90, were recorded for the dose-escalation cohort. Partial responses occurred in three dose-escalation patients: two with cutaneous melanoma and one with hepatocellular carcinoma. The paper covers the monotherapy dose-escalation part of the phase I ivuxolimab trial, which included N ≈ 50 patients. Among the roughly 50 dose-escalation patients, around 20 had hepatocellular carcinoma, 15 or so melanoma, 9 renal cell carcinoma and 9 head and neck cancer. Intravenous ivuxolimab was administered to patients every 2 weeks at six dose levels: 0.01, 0.1, 0.3, 1.5, 3 and 10 mg/kg. Prior anti-PD-1, anti-PD-L1 or anti-CTLA-4 therapy was permitted, and checkpoint inhibitors had been received by 40% to 50% of dose-escalation patients. Peripheral TCRbeta sequencing aimed to test whether ivuxolimab altered TCR sequence diversity and caused clonal T-cell expansion.

To sequence the TCRbeta CDR3 region, genomic DNA was isolated from the sorted cells. The immunoSEQ Assay was used for sequencing of TCRbeta CDR3 regions. In its TCRdb copy, this immuneACCESS table keeps in-frame sequences only and misses some clones. Where compared with another copy, unresolved V genes explain less than half of these, and the others have no known cause. This sample lists just under 65,000 clones; roughly nine tenths were detected once. Roughly 5.1% of the sample lies in the top ten. The trial excluded patients who had a history of autoimmune disease or were on systemic immunosuppression. Peripheral blood for TCR sequencing was collected from all dose cohorts at baseline, on cycle 4 day 1, and on cycle 7 day 1. Samples were obtained from an open-label, multicenter, first-in-human phase I dose-escalation trial of ivuxolimab. Adults with locally advanced or metastatic head and neck squamous cell, hepatocellular, melanoma or renal cell carcinoma were enrolled in the trial. Before TCR sequencing, CD4+ and CD8+ T cells were separately sorted from peripheral blood.

What the research found in general, with its limitations: Low levels of normalized T-cell clonal expansion were also seen in some patients who did not respond. At doses of 0.1 to 3.0 mg/kg, clonal expansion of both CD4+ and CD8+ blood T cells was observed from baseline to week 6. After ivuxolimab, more expanded clones were found on average in CD8+ T cells than in CD4+ T cells. The antigen specificity of the clonally expanded peripheral T cells was not determined. In partial responders in the 0.1-3.0 mg/kg groups, normalized peripheral clonal expansion was found to be among the lowest, especially among CD8+ T cells.

This clone came up once. Its target antigen remains unknown. The sample holds no much larger clone one base away, and base qualities are not on file. Via the germline V gene, CDR1 is LGHNT and CDR2 FRNRAP. From the cysteine through the phenylalanine, the CDR3 covers 17 amino acids. CDR3 DNA only is kept here, 51 bases in frame from base 1. Germline trimming amounts to 4 bases on V and 4 bases on J, with 10 as the count of junction bases outside the gene matches. The receptor was isolated from an adult with an advanced solid tumor such as melanoma, head and neck, liver or kidney cancer. The sequences come from CD4+ or CD8+ T cells sorted from blood, collected in a trial of the OX40 agonist ivuxolimab. The sequence is built from TRBV12-5 and TRBJ2-7, with 13 central nucleotides matching TRBD2. The CDR3 protein is CASGSLPGLAGAYEQYF. The sequence in DNA is TGTGCTAGTGGTTCGCTACCTGGACTAGCGGGAGCTTACGAGCAGTACTTC. Reference TRBV12-5 and TRBJ2-7 genes cover what lies past the CDR3, so the full variable domain is DARVTQTPRHKVTEMGQEVTMRCQPILGHNTVFWYRQTMMQGLELLAYFRNRAPLDDSGMPKDRFSAEMPDATLATLKIQPSEPRDSAVYFCASGSLPGLAGAYEQYFGPGTRLTVT.